The 9 T cell receptor beta chains below all came from one sample that was sequenced in a study of Graves' ophthalmopathy and Graves' hyperthyroidism. The TCR beta CDR3 regions underwent amplification from RNA transcripts. RT-PCR was first run with HTBI primers, then multiplex PCR in a second round. Using its own MiXCR run on the multiplex PCR reads, TCRdb lists one record per CDR3 protein. The sample records about 500,000 distinct CDR3 sequences, about an eighth being singletons. Sequencing was done on a sample of blood. These receptors were collected from a woman aged 25 to 39 with Graves' ophthalmopathy.

This clonotype was observed at least ten times. The chain carries TRBV2 and TRBJ1-6; D gene unclear. V shed 5 bases and J shed 7 bases, with 9 bases lying between them. The CDR3 covers 13 residues. Germline values: CDR1 SNHLY, CDR2 FYNNEI. CDR3 residues: CASSREFNSPLHF. In DNA form, the CDR3 reads TGTGCCAGCAGTCGGGAGTTCAATTCACCCCTCCACTTT.

This clonotype was observed many times. This chain joins TRBV28 and TRBJ1-5, with D tentatively TRBD1 (5 bases). The CDR3 is 14 residues long. Germline V gene data show CDR1 as MDHEN and CDR2 as SYDVKM. V was cut by 5 bases and J by 6 bases, with 14 bases left in between. CDR3 sequence: CASSPSPGLQPQHF. DNA of the CDR3: TGTGCCAGCAGTCCCTCCCCAGGGCTTCAGCCCCAGCATTTT.

Note on this clonotype: Given the absence of the conserved phenylalanine or tryptophan at the CDR3 end, a read error is likely. V usage is TRBV5-1 and J usage is TRBJ1-3; D ambiguous. Germline lookup yields CDR1 SGHRS and CDR2 YFSETQ. The CDR3 contains 16 residues. CDR3 nucleotide sequence: TGCGCTAGCAGCTTGGATTCAGGTTATACTGGAAACACCATATATTAT. Its protein product is CASSLDSGYTGNTIYY.

This clonotype has at least ten counts. This chain connects TRBV6-1 to TRBJ2-7; D tentatively reads TRBD1 or TRBD2 (6 bases each). This CDR3 has 13 amino acids. The V gene's germline CDR1 is MNHNS and CDR2 SASEGT. The V gene lost 10 bases and the J gene lost 0 bases, with 13 bases spanning the gap. The DNA of the CDR3 is TGTGCCACGGGGGCAGGGAACTCCTACGAGCAGTACTTC. It translates to CATGAGNSYEQYF.

This clonotype appeared many times. V is TRBV19 and J is TRBJ1-6; D perhaps matches TRBD1 (5 bases). Trimming pared 4 bases from V and 7 bases from J, leaving 11 bases between. Per germline, CDR1 LNHDA and CDR2 SQIVND (reference sequence). There are 14 residues in the CDR3. The CDR3 region is CASSTGTENSPLHF. In DNA, the CDR3 is TGTGCCAGTAGTACCGGGACGGAAAATTCACCCCTCCACTTT.

The chain couples TRBV7-9 to TRBJ1-1; a possible D gene is TRBD1 (5 bases). The ends were cut back, 7 bases at V and 4 bases at J, with 16 bases in the middle. Germline V gene sequence: CDR1 SEHNR, CDR2 FQNEAQ (reference sequence). This CDR3 comprises 14 residues. The CDR3 DNA is TGTGCCAGCACTCAAGCGGGGGGGACCACTGAAGCTTTCTTT. Its translation: CASTQAGGTTEAFF.

The chain links TRBV15 to TRBJ1-5, with a possible D match to TRBD1 (5 bases). Germline V CDR1 and CDR2: LNHNV, YYDKDF (reference sequence). V was cut by 0 bases and J by 0 bases, with 6 bases left in between. This CDR3 spans 15 amino acids. The CDR3 here is CATSRDGTSNQPQHF. The CDR3 DNA reads TGTGCCACCAGCAGAGACGGGACTAGCAATCAGCCCCAGCATTTT.

Many counts were recorded for this clonotype. The rearrangement joins TRBV10-1 to TRBJ2-2; the match to TRBD2 covers 7 bases. This CDR3 comprises 14 residues. With 5 bases clipped from V and 5 bases from J, the junction kept 5 bases outside the gene matches. The germline V gene encodes CDR1 WNHNN and CDR2 SYGVQD (reference sequence). CDR3 coding DNA: TGCGCCAGCAGTAGCCTAGCGGAAACCGGGGAGCTGTTTTTT. This codes for CASSSLAETGELFF.

This clonotype appeared many times. This chain links TRBV6-5 with TRBJ1-3; the D gene is possibly TRBD1 (5 bases). The ends were cut back, 7 bases at V and 4 bases at J, with 14 bases in the middle. The CDR3 contains 14 residues. Germline values: CDR1 MNHEY, CDR2 SVGAGI. The CDR3 sequence: CASKPGTNGNTIYF. CDR3 coding DNA: TGTGCCAGCAAACCCGGGACGAACGGAAACACCATATATTTT.